This TCR beta chain was recorded in a study of blood T cells in healthy people across ages. V was cut by 4 bases and J by 3 bases, with 10 bases left in between. The CDR3 contains 15 residues. A second PCR, run for roughly 7 to 12 cycles, used a sample-barcoded 5' primer plus a J-beta primer mix. A single record per CDR3 protein comes from TCRdb applying MiXCR to the 5' RACE reads. This table holds around 1,500,000 distinct CDR3 sequences, 35% to 45% found once. Drawing of peripheral blood yielded ten milliliters from each donor. J is TRBJ2-6 and V is TRBV12-3 or TRBV12-4; D may match TRBD1 or TRBD2 (6 bases each). The source of this sequence is a woman aged 18 to 35 in good health. Material: blood. The CDR3 nucleotides are TGTGCCAGCAGTTCCGAGGGGGGTGGGGCCAACGTCCTGACTTTC. Amino acid sequence: CASSSEGGGANVLTF.